This T cell receptor (beta chain) was obtained from a study of shared clonotypes between healthy human individuals. On the study more broadly: Plates per donor: three CD4 naive, three CD4 memory, two CD8 naive, one CD8 memory.

Here immunoSEQ multiplex PCR was the method, and the copy in TCRdb shows in-frame clones only, minus some. The repertoire holds approximately 620,000 clones, with more than 95% as singletons. The germline CDR1 and CDR2 sequences are SQVTM and ANQGSEA. The V gene end was trimmed by 1 base and the J gene end by 9 bases; junction bases not matched to a gene: 8. The CDR3 consists of 15 residues. This chain uses TRBV29-1 with TRBJ2-1, with 11 bases lining up with TRBD2. This receptor was identified in a woman between 25 and 40 years old in good health. Material for sequencing was naive CD4+ T cells sorted from blood. Documented subset: CD45RA+ positively selected. The CDR3 coding sequence is TGCAGCGTTGAAGTTGGCACTAGCGGGAGCGGTGAGCAGTTCTTC. As protein: CSVEVGTSGSGEQFF.